The clone carrying this TCR beta chain has ten or more counts. This sample was included in a study of molecular identifiers for immune sequencing clone quantification. The germline gives CDR1 LGHNT, CDR2 FRNRAP. V gave up 5 bases and J gave up 0 bases, with 5 bases separating them. The CDR3 runs 13 residues. TCRdb re-derived calls from the PCR reads in MiXCR, one entry per CDR3 protein. The data show 10,000 or so distinct CDR3 sequences, roughly 22% seen once. The sample consisted of naive CD8+ T cells from blood, with Jurkat cell RNA spiked in. Subset given: FACS-sorted CD8+CD4-CCR7+CD45RA+ naive T cells. The TCR comes from a human donor in good health. Some libraries in this study had Jurkat cell RNA spiked in. This chain connects TRBV12-5 to TRBJ2-1, with D hard to call. In DNA, the CDR3 is TGTGCTAGTGGTCGAGGCTCCTACAATGAGCAGTTCTTC. Protein sequence: CASGRGSYNEQFF.